Described below is a single T cell receptor beta chain sequence and its context. Its specificity is unknown. The sample is drawn from a study of cytomegalovirus exposure and HLA in healthy donors. Study-level background: About 200 million T cells yielded more than 90 million unique TCR beta sequences, as an earlier analysis found.

It was with 60 Vbeta and 13 Jbeta primers that the PCR ran. TCRdb keeps only in-frame clones here, not all; method: immunoSEQ multiplex PCR. The sample holds over 150,000 clones, around 74% seen once. This CDR3 is built from 15 residues. Trimming stripped 5 bases from V and 7 bases from J, with 18 bases between. The germline CDR1 and CDR2 sequences are SEHNR and FQNEAQ (reference sequence). Overall study results and limits: A highly shared variant cluster was judged a likely technical artifact. According to a later analysis, most TCR beta chains associated with CMV appeared HLA-restricted. Several of the most significant clusters appeared linked to common viral pathogens, based on a later analysis.

Sequencing input: PBMCs. This rearrangement joins TRBV7-9 to TRBJ1-5; maybe TRBD1 (6 bases). The clonotype was recovered from a man between 18 and 29 years old in good health and CMV-seronegative. The CDR3 sequence: CASSSATGGGQPQHF. The CDR3 nucleotides read TGTGCCAGCAGCAGTGCCACGGGGGGCGGGCAGCCCCAGCATTTT.